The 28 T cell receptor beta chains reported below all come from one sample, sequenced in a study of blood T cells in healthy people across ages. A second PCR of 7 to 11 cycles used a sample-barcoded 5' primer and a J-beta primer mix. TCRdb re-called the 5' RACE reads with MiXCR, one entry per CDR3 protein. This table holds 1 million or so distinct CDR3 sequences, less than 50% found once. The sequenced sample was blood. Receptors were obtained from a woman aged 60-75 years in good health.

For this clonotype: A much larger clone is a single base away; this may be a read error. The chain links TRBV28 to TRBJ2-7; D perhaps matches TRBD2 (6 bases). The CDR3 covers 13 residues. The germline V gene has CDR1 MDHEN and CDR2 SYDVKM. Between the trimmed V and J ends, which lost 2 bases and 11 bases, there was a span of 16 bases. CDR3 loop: CASSLPGPGTEYF. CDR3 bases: TGTGCCAGCAGTTTACCGGGACCGGGGACTGAGTACTTC.

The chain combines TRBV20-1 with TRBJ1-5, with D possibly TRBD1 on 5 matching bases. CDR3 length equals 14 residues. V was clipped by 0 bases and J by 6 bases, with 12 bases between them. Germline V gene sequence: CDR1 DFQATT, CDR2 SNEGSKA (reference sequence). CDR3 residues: CSAREDKMGQPQHF. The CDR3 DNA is TGCAGTGCTAGAGAGGACAAAATGGGTCAGCCCCAGCATTTT.

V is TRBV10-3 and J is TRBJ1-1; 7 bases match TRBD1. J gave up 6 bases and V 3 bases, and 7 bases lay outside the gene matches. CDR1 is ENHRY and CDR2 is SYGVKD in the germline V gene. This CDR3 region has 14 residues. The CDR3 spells CAISEQGRTPEAFF. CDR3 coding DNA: TGTGCCATCAGTGAACAGGGGCGGACCCCTGAAGCTTTCTTT.

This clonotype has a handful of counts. CDR3 bases: TGTGCCAGCAGTGTCAGGTTAGCGGGAGAAAGTTACATTCAGTACTTC. As protein: CASSVRLAGESYIQYF. The chain carries TRBV25-1 and TRBJ2-4; 9 bases are a match to TRBD2. The length of the CDR3 is 16 residues. Germline CDR1 MGHDK, CDR2 SYGVNS. Losses at the gene ends were 4 bases for V and 8 bases for J; bases not matched to a gene: 12.

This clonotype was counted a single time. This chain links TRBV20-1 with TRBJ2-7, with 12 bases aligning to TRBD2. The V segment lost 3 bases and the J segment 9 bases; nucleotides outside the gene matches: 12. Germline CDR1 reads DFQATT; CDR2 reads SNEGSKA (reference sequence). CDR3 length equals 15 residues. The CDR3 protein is CSARDPATSGRVQYF. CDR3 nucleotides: TGCAGTGCTAGGGATCCGGCGACTAGCGGGAGAGTGCAGTACTTC.

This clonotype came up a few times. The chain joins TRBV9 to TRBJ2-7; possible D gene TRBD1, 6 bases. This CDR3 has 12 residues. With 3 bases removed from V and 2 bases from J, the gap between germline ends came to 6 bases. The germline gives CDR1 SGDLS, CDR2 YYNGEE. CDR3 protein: CASSGTAYEQYF. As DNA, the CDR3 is TGTGCCAGCAGCGGGACAGCCTACGAGCAGTACTTC.

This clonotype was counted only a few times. CDR3 amino acids: CASSLTIYEQYF. In DNA, the CDR3 is TGTGCCAGCAGTTTAACTATCTACGAGCAGTACTTC. The chain employs TRBV12-3 or TRBV12-4 and TRBJ2-7; D unresolved. CDR3 length: 12 residues. V gave up 2 bases and J gave up 3 bases, with 5 bases separating them.

In DNA, the CDR3 is TGTGCCAGCAGTTACGATGTTATGGGACAGGGGTCCTACGAGCAGTACTTC. It specifies CASSYDVMGQGSYEQYF. This chain uses TRBV6-2 or TRBV6-3 with TRBJ2-7; 10 positions match TRBD1. The CDR3 is made up of 17 amino acids. J lost 1 base, V lost 2 bases, and 8 bases had no gene match. CDR1 and CDR2 (germline): MNHEY, SVGEGT.

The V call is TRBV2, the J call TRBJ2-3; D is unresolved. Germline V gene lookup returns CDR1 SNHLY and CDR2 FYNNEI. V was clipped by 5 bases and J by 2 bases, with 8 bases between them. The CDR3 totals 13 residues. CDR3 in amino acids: CASSPVFTDTQYF. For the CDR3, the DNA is TGTGCCAGCAGTCCGGTATTCACAGATACGCAGTATTTT.

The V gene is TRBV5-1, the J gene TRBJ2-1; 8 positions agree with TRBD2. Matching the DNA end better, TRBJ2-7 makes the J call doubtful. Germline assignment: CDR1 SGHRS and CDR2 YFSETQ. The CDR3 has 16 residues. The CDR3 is CASSLGSGSQYNEQYF. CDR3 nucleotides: TGCGCCAGCAGCTTGGGGAGCGGGAGCCAATACAATGAGCAGTACTTC.

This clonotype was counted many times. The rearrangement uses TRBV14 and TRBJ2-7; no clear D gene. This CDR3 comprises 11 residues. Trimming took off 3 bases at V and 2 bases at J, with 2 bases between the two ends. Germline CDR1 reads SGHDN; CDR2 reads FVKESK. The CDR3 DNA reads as TGTGCCAGCAGCCACGCCTACGAGCAGTACTTC. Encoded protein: CASSHAYEQYF.

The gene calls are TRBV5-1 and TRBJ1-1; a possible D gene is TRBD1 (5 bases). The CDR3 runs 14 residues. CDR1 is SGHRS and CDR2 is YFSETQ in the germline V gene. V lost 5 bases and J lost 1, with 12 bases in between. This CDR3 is CASRDGTANTEAFF. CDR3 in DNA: TGCGCCAGCAGGGACGGGACGGCGAACACTGAAGCTTTCTTT.

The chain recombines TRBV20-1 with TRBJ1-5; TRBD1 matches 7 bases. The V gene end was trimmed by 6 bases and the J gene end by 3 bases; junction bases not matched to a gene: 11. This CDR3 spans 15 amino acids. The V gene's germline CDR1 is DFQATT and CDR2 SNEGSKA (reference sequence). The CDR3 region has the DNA TGCAGTGCCCTAGGGACAGATTTAAACAATCAGCCCCAGCATTTT. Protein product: CSALGTDLNNQPQHF.

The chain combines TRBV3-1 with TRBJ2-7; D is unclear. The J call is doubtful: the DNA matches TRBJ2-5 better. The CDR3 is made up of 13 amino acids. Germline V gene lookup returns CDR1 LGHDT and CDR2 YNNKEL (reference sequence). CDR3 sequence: CASSQARTETQYF. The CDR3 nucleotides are TGTGCCAGCAGCCAAGCTCGTACTGAGACCCAGTACTTC.

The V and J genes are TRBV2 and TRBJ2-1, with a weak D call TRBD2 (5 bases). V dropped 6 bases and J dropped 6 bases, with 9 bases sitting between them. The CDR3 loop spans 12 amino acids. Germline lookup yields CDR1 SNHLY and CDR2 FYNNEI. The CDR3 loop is CASSITSNEQFF. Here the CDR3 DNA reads TGTGCCAGCAGCATCACTAGCAATGAGCAGTTCTTC.

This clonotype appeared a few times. The CDR3 DNA sequence: TGTGCCAGCAGCGCCGGAGGGAATACGCAGTATTTT. Translating gives CASSAGGNTQYF. The chain combines TRBV9 with TRBJ2-3; D might be TRBD2 (6 bases). Germline values: CDR1 SGDLS, CDR2 YYNGEE. Trimming removed 3 bases from V and 7 bases from J, with 9 bases in between. The CDR3 spans 12 residues.

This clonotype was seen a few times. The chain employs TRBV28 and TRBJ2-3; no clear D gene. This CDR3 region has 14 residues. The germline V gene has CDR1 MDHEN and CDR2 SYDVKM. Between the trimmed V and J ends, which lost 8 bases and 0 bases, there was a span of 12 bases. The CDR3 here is CASGHPSSTDTQYF. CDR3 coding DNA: TGTGCCAGCGGGCACCCGTCTAGCACAGATACGCAGTATTTT.

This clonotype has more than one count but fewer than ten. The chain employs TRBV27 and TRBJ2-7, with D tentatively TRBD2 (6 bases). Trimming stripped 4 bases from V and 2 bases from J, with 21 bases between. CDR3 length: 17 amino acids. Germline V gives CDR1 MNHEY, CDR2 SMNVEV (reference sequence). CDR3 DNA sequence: TGTGCCAGCAGTTCCCGGAGGGCCCAAACCCGACCCTACGAGCAGTACTTC. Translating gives CASSSRRAQTRPYEQYF.

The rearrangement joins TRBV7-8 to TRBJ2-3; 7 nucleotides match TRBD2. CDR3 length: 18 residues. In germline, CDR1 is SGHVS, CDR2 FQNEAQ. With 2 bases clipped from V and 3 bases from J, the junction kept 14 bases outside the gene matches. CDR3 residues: CASSLWETGGGKTDTQYF. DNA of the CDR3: TGTGCCAGCAGCTTATGGGAAACGGGAGGCGGGAAAACAGATACGCAGTATTTT. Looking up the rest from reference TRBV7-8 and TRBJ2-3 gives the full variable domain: GAGVSQSPRYKVAKRGQDVALRCDPISGHVSLFWYQQALGQGPEFLTYFQNEAQLDKSGLPSDRFFAERPEGSVSTLKIQRTQQEDSAVYLCASSLWETGGGKTDTQYFGPGTRLTVL.

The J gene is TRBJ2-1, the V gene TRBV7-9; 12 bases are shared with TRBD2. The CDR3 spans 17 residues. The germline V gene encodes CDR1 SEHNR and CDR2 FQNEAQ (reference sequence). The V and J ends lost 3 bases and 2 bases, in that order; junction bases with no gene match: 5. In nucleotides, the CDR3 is TGTGCCAGCAGCTTGGAAAGACTAGCGGGAGCCTACAATGAGCAGTTCTTC. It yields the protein CASSLERLAGAYNEQFF.

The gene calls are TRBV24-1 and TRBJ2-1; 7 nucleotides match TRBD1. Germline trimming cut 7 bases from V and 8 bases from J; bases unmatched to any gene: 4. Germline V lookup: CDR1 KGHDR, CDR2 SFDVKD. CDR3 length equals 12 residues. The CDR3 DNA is TGTGCCACCAGGGGTACAGGGGATGAGCAGTTCTTC. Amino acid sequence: CATRGTGDEQFF.

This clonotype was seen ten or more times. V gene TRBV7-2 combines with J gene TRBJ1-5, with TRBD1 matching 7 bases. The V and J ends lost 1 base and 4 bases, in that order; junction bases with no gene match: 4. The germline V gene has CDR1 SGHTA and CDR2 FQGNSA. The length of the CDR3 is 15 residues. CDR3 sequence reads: CASSLGPGGNQPQHF. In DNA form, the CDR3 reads TGTGCCAGCAGCTTAGGGCCAGGGGGGAATCAGCCCCAGCATTTT. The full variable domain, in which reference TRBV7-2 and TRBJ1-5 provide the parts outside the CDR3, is GAGVSQSPSNKVTEKGKDVELRCDPISGHTALYWYRQSLGQGLEFLIYFQGNSAPDKSGLPSDRFSAERTGGSVSTLTIQRTQQEDSAVYLCASSLGPGGNQPQHFGDGTRLSIL.

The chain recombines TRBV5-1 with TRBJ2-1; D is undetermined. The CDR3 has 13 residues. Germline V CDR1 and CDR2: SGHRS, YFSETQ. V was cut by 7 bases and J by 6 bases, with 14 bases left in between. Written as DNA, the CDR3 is TGCGCCAGCTACTTAGTAATCGGCAATGAGCAGTTCTTC. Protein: CASYLVIGNEQFF.

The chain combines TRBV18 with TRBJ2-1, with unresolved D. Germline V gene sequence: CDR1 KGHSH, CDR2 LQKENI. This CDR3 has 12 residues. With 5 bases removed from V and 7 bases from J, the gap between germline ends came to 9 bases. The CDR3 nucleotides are TGTGCCAGCTCATACGACCTAAATGAGCAGTTCTTC. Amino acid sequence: CASSYDLNEQFF.

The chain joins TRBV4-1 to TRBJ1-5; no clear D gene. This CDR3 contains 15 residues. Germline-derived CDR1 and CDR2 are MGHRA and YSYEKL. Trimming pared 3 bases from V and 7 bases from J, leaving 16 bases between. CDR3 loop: CASSHERRGGQPQHF. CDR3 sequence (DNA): TGCGCCAGCAGCCACGAGAGACGGGGAGGACAGCCCCAGCATTTT.

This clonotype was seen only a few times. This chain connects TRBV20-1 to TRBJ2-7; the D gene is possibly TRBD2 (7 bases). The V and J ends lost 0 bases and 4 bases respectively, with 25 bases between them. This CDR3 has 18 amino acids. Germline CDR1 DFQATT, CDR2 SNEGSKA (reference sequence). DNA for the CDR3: TGCAGTGCTAGAGATCTGGGGAAAAGCGGGATAAGGGGGTACGAGCAGTACTTC. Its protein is CSARDLGKSGIRGYEQYF.

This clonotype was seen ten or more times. The CDR3 spells CSVTTGTGGHEQYF. For the CDR3, the DNA is TGCAGCGTCACTACCGGGACAGGGGGCCACGAGCAGTACTTC. The chain carries TRBV29-1 and TRBJ2-7, with 12 bases fitting TRBD1. The CDR3 contains 14 residues. CDR1 and CDR2 (germline): SQVTM, ANQGSEA. The ends lost 6 bases at V and 5 bases at J; junction bases unmatched: 8.

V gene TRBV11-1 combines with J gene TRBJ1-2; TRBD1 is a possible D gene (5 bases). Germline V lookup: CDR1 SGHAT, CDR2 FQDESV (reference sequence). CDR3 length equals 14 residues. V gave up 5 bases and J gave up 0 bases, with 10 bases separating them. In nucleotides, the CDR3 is TGTGCCAGCAGCCCGGACACCTCTAACTATGGCTACACCTTC. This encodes CASSPDTSNYGYTF.